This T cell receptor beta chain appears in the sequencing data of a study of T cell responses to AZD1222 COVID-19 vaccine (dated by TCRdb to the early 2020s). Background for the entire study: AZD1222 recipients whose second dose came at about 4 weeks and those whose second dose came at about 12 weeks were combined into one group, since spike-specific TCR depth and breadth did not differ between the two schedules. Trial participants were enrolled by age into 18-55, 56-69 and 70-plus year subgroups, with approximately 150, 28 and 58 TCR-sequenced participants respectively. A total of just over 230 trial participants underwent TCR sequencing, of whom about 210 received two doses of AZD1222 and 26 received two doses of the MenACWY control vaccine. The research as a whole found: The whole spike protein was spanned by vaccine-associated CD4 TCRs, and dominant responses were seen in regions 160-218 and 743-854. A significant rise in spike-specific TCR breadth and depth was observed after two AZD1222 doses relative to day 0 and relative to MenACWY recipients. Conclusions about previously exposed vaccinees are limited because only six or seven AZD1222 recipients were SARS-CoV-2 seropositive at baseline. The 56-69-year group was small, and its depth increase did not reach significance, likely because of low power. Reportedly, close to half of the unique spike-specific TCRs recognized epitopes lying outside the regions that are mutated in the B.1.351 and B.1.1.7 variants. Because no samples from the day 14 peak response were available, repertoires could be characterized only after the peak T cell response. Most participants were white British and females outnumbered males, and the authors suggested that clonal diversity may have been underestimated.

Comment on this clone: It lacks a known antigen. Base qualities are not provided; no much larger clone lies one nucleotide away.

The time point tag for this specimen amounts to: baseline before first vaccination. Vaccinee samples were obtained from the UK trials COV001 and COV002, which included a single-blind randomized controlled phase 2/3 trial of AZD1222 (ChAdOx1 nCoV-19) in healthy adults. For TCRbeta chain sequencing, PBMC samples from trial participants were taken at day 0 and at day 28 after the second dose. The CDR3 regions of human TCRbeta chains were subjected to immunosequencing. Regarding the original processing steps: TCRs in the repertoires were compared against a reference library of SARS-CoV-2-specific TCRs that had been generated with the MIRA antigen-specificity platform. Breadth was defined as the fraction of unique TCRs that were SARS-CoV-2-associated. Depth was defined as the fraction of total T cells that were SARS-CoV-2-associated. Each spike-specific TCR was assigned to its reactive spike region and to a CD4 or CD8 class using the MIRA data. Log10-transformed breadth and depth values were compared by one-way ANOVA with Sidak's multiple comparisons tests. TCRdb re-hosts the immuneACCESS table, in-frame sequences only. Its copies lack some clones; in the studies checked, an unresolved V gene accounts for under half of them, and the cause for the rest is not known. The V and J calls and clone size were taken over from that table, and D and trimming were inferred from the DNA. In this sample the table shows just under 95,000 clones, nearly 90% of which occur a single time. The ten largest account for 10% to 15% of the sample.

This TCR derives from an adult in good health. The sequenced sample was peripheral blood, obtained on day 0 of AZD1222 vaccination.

The CDR3 has the sequence CATRGRGGPETQYF. In nucleotide form, the sequence is TGTGCCACCCGGGGGCGGGGGGGCCCAGAGACCCAGTACTTC. The sequence links TRBV13 to TRBJ2-5, with 9 junctional bases fitting TRBD2. The germline V gene (reference sequence) supplies CDR1 PRHDT and CDR2 FYEKMQ. Here V drops 10 bases and J drops 4 bases, and the junction holds 10 bases not matched to any gene. Inclusive of the bounding cysteine and phenylalanine, the CDR3 is 14 residues long. Just CDR3 DNA is preserved here, 42 bases in frame from base 1.